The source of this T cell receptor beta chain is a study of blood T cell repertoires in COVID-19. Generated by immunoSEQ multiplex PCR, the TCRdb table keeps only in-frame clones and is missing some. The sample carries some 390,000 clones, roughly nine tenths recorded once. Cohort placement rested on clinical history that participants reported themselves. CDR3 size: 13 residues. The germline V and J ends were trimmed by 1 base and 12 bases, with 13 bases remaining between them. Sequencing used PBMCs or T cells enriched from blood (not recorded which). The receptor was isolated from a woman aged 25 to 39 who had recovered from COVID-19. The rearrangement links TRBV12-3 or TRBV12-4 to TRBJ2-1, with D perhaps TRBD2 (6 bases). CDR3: CASSLGGVMGQFF. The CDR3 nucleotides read TGTGCCAGCAGTTTAGGGGGGGTAATGGGGCAGTTCTTC.